This TCR beta chain comes out of a study of blood T cell repertoires in COVID-19. The germline V gene has CDR1 SGHNT and CDR2 YENEEA. Germline trimming cut 5 bases from V and 3 bases from J; bases unmatched to any gene: 13. The CDR3 extends over 16 amino acids. TCRdb's copy holds only in-frame clones and misses some; the assay was immunoSEQ multiplex PCR. The data contain 110,000 or so clones, around 90% of them seen just once; the ten biggest clones take up 7% to 9%. The clonotype comes from a human donor in a cohort sampled during active COVID-19. The rearrangement joins TRBV11-3 to TRBJ2-7; 7 nucleotides align to TRBD1. Specimen: peripheral blood. This CDR3 reads CASSQGPTGKNYEQYF. In nucleotides, the CDR3 is TGTGCCAGCAGCCAAGGCCCGACAGGGAAAAACTACGAGCAGTACTTC.